These T cell receptor beta chains were read from a single sample in a study of T-cell reconstitution after alpha-beta-depleted transplantation in children. TCRdb re-analysed the PCR reads in MiXCR, keeping a single row per CDR3 protein. There are about 110,000 distinct CDR3 sequences in the sample; 10% occur only once, and more than 7% lies in the top ten. The input for sequencing was PBMCs from the stem cell graft donor, taken from the stem cell graft. Receptors were obtained from a human donor who donated a stem cell graft to a child with acute lymphoblastic leukemia. Each CDR3 is given with its conserved first and last residue. A D gene is named only where the DNA matches it firmly. The size field is filled for only some rows; it gives once, few, many or a size class.

D: .; J: TRBJ1-1; V: TRBV5-1; size: many; CDR3: CASSPDPGTNTEAFF; DNA: TGCGCCAGCAGCCCCGATCCGGGAACGAACACTGAAGCTTTCTTT
D: .; J: TRBJ2-1; V: TRBV27; size: many; CDR3: CASNRQPTLYNEQFF; DNA: TGTGCCAGTAATCGACAGCCCACCTTATACAATGAGCAGTTCTTC
D: .; J: TRBJ1-2; V: TRBV5-8; size: many; CDR3: CASSSGGLNYGYTF; DNA: TGTGCCAGCAGCTCTGGGGGGCTTAACTATGGCTACACCTTC
D: .; J: TRBJ1-3; V: TRBV25-1; size: many; CDR3: CASSEPGTLGNTIYF; DNA: TGTGCCAGCAGTGAACCCGGGACACTAGGAAACACCATATATTTT
D: .; J: TRBJ1-2; V: TRBV12-3/TRBV12-4; size: many; CDR3: CASSLVGALPYGYTF; DNA: TGTGCCAGCAGTTTAGTGGGGGCACTCCCCTATGGCTACACCTTC
D: TRBD1; J: TRBJ1-1; V: TRBV19; size: .; CDR3: CASRLSSGQGNTEAFF; DNA: TGTGCCAGTAGACTCTCATCGGGACAGGGGAACACTGAAGCTTTCTTT
D: .; J: TRBJ1-1; V: TRBV5-1; size: many; CDR3: CASSLGVNRELTEAFF; DNA: TGCGCCAGCAGCTTGGGAGTGAACAGGGAATTGACTGAAGCTTTCTTT
D: .; J: TRBJ2-7; V: TRBV20-1; size: many; CDR3: CSAPLGYEQYF; DNA: TGCAGTGCTCCCCTAGGGTACGAGCAGTACTTC
D: TRBD1; J: TRBJ1-1; V: TRBV5-6; size: many; CDR3: CASSLVGQGMNTEAFF; DNA: TGTGCCAGCAGCTTGGTCGGACAGGGGATGAACACTGAAGCTTTCTTT
D: .; J: TRBJ2-3; V: TRBV9; size: many; CDR3: CASSGRGGQSTDTQYF; DNA: TGTGCCAGCAGTGGACGGGGTGGGCAGAGCACAGATACGCAGTATTTT
D: .; J: TRBJ2-5; V: TRBV5-1; size: .; CDR3: CASSLGTYQETQYF; DNA: TGCGCCAGCAGCTTGGGGACATATCAAGAGACCCAGTACTTC
D: TRBD1; J: TRBJ1-4; V: TRBV18; size: many; CDR3: CASSPKGQGYEKLFF; DNA: TGTGCCAGCTCACCAAAGGGACAGGGGTATGAAAAACTGTTTTTT
D: TRBD1; J: TRBJ2-7; V: TRBV5-1; size: many; CDR3: CASSGQGTGGGEQYF; DNA: TGCGCCAGCAGCGGTCAGGGGACAGGGGGCGGCGAGCAGTACTTC
D: .; J: TRBJ2-2; V: TRBV12-3/TRBV12-4; size: many; CDR3: CASSPSGVRGSGELFF; DNA: TGTGCCAGCAGCCCTTCGGGAGTGAGGGGGTCCGGGGAGCTGTTTTTT
D: TRBD1; J: TRBJ2-2; V: TRBV7-2; size: many; CDR3: CASSRGTGNTGELFF; DNA: TGTGCCAGCAGCCGGGGGACAGGGAACACCGGGGAGCTGTTTTTT
D: TRBD1; J: TRBJ2-3; V: TRBV12-3/TRBV12-4; size: medium-sized; CDR3: CASSSGQADTQYF; DNA: TGTGCCAGCAGTTCCGGACAGGCAGATACGCAGTATTTT
D: TRBD2; J: TRBJ2-7; V: TRBV29-1; size: many; CDR3: CSVEIGLAGYEQYF; DNA: TGCAGCGTTGAAATCGGACTAGCGGGCTACGAGCAGTACTTC
D: .; J: TRBJ2-1; V: TRBV24-1; size: many; CDR3: CATSDFKGNNEQFF; DNA: TGTGCCACCAGTGATTTTAAAGGGAACAATGAGCAGTTCTTC
D: .; J: TRBJ2-1; V: TRBV10-1; size: many; CDR3: CASSEVQRQDEQFF; DNA: TGCGCCAGCAGTGAGGTCCAGAGGCAGGATGAGCAGTTCTTC
D: .; J: TRBJ2-7; V: TRBV28; size: many; CDR3: CASSLSGEQYF; DNA: TGTGCCAGCAGTTTATCAGGCGAGCAGTACTTC
D: .; J: TRBJ2-5; V: TRBV10-3; size: many; CDR3: CAIAQGRGSQETQYF; DNA: TGTGCCATCGCCCAGGGGCGAGGTTCCCAAGAGACCCAGTACTTC
D: .; J: TRBJ2-7; V: TRBV20-1; size: many; CDR3: CSARTPLGLEQYF; DNA: TGCAGTGCTAGAACCCCCCTGGGACTCGAGCAGTACTTC
D: .; J: TRBJ2-7; V: TRBV7-2; size: many; CDR3: CASSTRPTVDEQYF; DNA: TGTGCCAGCAGCACCAGACCGACGGTGGACGAGCAGTACTTC
D: TRBD2; J: TRBJ2-1; V: TRBV11-2; size: many; CDR3: CASSRDAGGSYNEQFF; DNA: TGTGCCAGCAGCCGAGATGCGGGGGGCTCCTACAATGAGCAGTTCTTC
D: .; J: TRBJ2-7; V: TRBV12-3/TRBV12-4; size: many; CDR3: CASSLGDGSYEQYF; DNA: TGTGCCAGCAGTTTGGGGGACGGTTCCTACGAGCAGTACTTC
D: TRBD1; J: TRBJ1-5; V: TRBV7-2; size: many; CDR3: CASSHRGRDQPQHF; DNA: TGTGCCAGCAGCCACAGGGGAAGGGATCAGCCCCAGCATTTT
D: TRBD1; J: TRBJ2-5; V: TRBV5-6; size: many; CDR3: CASSKGTGEETQYF; DNA: TGTGCCAGCAGCAAAGGGACAGGGGAAGAGACCCAGTACTTC
D: .; J: TRBJ1-1; V: TRBV7-2; size: .; CDR3: CASNLVLAATEAFF; DNA: TGTGCCAGCAACTTAGTGCTGGCAGCCACTGAAGCTTTCTTT
D: .; J: TRBJ2-2; V: TRBV18; size: many; CDR3: CASSPSGELFF; DNA: TGTGCCAGCTCACCATCCGGGGAGCTGTTTTTT
D: .; J: TRBJ1-1; V: TRBV7-8; size: many; CDR3: CASSLNSRDRGVTEAFF; DNA: TGTGCCAGCAGCTTAAACTCGAGGGATCGAGGTGTCACTGAAGCTTTCTTT
D: TRBD1; J: TRBJ1-2; V: TRBV29-1; size: many; CDR3: CSVDGTGSPGGYTF; DNA: TGCAGCGTTGACGGGACAGGGTCCCCGGGAGGCTACACCTTC
D: .; J: TRBJ1-3; V: TRBV25-1; size: many; CDR3: CASRRTENVPGNTIYF; DNA: TGTGCCAGCAGAAGGACAGAAAACGTCCCGGGAAACACCATATATTTT
D: TRBD1; J: TRBJ2-4; V: TRBV25-1; size: many; CDR3: CASSVGFRGRGGIQYF; DNA: TGTGCCAGCAGTGTGGGGTTCAGGGGGCGAGGGGGCATTCAGTACTTC
D: TRBD1; J: TRBJ1-1; V: TRBV5-1; size: many; CDR3: CASSLVGTGVYTEAFF; DNA: TGCGCCAGCAGCTTGGTTGGGACAGGGGTTTACACTGAAGCTTTCTTT
D: TRBD2; J: TRBJ2-3; V: TRBV6-5; size: many; CDR3: CASARAGDDETQYF; DNA: TGTGCCAGCGCTCGGGCGGGAGACGATGAGACGCAGTATTTT
D: TRBD1; J: TRBJ2-7; V: TRBV4-3; size: .; CDR3: CASSRDRSSYEQYF; DNA: TGCGCCAGCAGCCGGGACAGGAGCTCCTACGAGCAGTACTTC
D: TRBD1; J: TRBJ2-5; V: TRBV5-1; size: many; CDR3: CASGRQGGALETQYF; DNA: TGCGCCAGCGGCCGACAGGGTGGAGCTTTGGAGACCCAGTACTTC
D: .; J: TRBJ1-1; V: TRBV11-2; size: many; CDR3: CASSPSLGGNTEAFF; DNA: TGTGCCAGCAGCCCGTCGCTTGGGGGGAACACTGAAGCTTTCTTT
D: .; J: TRBJ1-1; V: TRBV6-5; size: many; CDR3: CASSYSGRPLNTEAFF; DNA: TGTGCCAGCAGTTACTCGGGACGACCCCTGAACACTGAAGCTTTCTTT
D: .; J: TRBJ2-7; V: TRBV12-3/TRBV12-4; size: .; CDR3: CAISLRSDRTLRGYEQYF; DNA: TGTGCCATCAGTTTAAGGTCGGACAGAACCTTGAGGGGTTACGAGCAGTACTTC
D: TRBD1; J: TRBJ1-2; V: TRBV7-2; size: many; CDR3: CASSEAGGPANYGYTF; DNA: TGTGCCAGCAGCGAGGCAGGGGGCCCCGCTAACTATGGCTACACCTTC
D: .; J: TRBJ1-2; V: TRBV5-5; size: many; CDR3: CASRQITGNYGYTF; DNA: TGTGCCAGCAGGCAGATCACAGGGAACTATGGCTACACCTTC
D: TRBD2; J: TRBJ2-3; V: TRBV7-9; size: many; CDR3: CASSLAETDTDTQYF; DNA: TGTGCCAGCAGTCTAGCGGAAACAGACACAGATACGCAGTATTTT
D: .; J: TRBJ2-5; V: TRBV6-5; size: many; CDR3: CASTDREVTETQYF; DNA: TGTGCCAGCACCGACAGGGAGGTTACGGAGACCCAGTACTTC
D: .; J: TRBJ2-1; V: TRBV18; size: many; CDR3: CASSPTQGTYNEQFF; DNA: TGTGCCAGCTCACCAACCCAGGGTACCTACAATGAGCAGTTCTTC
D: .; J: TRBJ2-3; V: TRBV14; size: many; CDR3: CASSQVNAGRTQYF; DNA: TGTGCCAGCAGCCAAGTCAATGCGGGTCGTACGCAGTATTTT
D: TRBD1; J: TRBJ2-7; V: TRBV7-2; size: many; CDR3: CASSYRGGVEQYF; DNA: TGTGCCAGCAGCTACAGGGGCGGCGTAGAGCAGTACTTC
D: .; J: TRBJ2-1; V: TRBV25-1; size: .; CDR3: CASSRGGYNEQFF; DNA: TGTGCCAGCAGTAGGGGGGGGTACAATGAGCAGTTCTTC
D: .; J: TRBJ2-4; V: TRBV7-8; size: many; CDR3: CASSLRAGGDIQYF; DNA: TGTGCCAGCAGCTTAAGGGCAGGGGGGGACATTCAGTACTTC
D: TRBD1; J: TRBJ2-3; V: TRBV5-1; size: many; CDR3: CASSPYTGDDTQYF; DNA: TGCGCCAGCAGCCCCTATACAGGGGACGATACGCAGTATTTT
D: TRBD2; J: TRBJ2-1; V: TRBV9; size: many; CDR3: CASGELAGGGEQFF; DNA: TGTGCCAGCGGGGAACTAGCGGGGGGAGGTGAGCAGTTCTTC
D: TRBD1; J: TRBJ2-1; V: TRBV29-1; size: many; CDR3: CSVRTGGYNEQFF; DNA: TGCAGCGTCCGGACAGGGGGTTACAATGAGCAGTTCTTC
D: .; J: TRBJ1-5; V: TRBV18; size: many; CDR3: CASSPQEGNQPQHF; DNA: TGTGCCAGCTCACCTCAAGAGGGGAATCAGCCCCAGCATTTT
D: TRBD2; J: TRBJ2-1; V: TRBV9; size: many; CDR3: CASSLGGLAGGNEQFF; DNA: TGTGCCAGCAGCCTAGGCGGACTAGCGGGGGGCAATGAGCAGTTCTTC